This is a list of T cell receptor beta chains from one sample in a study of T cells in Graves' hyperthyroidism and ophthalmopathy. TCRdb independently ran MiXCR on the multiplex PCR reads; one entry per CDR3 protein. This table has approximately 400,000 distinct CDR3 sequences, about 15% appearing once. The specimen was blood. The source is a woman between 25 and 40 years old with Graves' hyperthyroidism. Each CDR3 is given with its conserved first and last residue. A D gene is named only where the DNA matches it firmly. Part of the rows lack a size; the others show once, few, many or a class for expanded clones.

>TRBV12-3/TRBV12-4|NA|few|TRBJ2-7
CASSRGDNSYEQYF
TGTGCCAGTTCCCGGGGGGACAACTCCTACGAGCAGTACTTC
>TRBV20-1|NA|few|TRBJ2-3
CSARTGSTDTQYF
TGCAGTGCTAGAACCGGATCCACAGATACGCAGTATTTT
>TRBV20-1|TRBD1|many|TRBJ2-7
CSAMGQGVSYEQYF
TGCAGTGCTATGGGGCAGGGGGTCTCCTACGAGCAGTACTTC
>TRBV20-1|NA|NA|TRBJ2-2
CSASTDPGELFF
TGCAGTGCTTCGACAGACCCCGGGGAGCTGTTTTTT
>TRBV12-3/TRBV12-4|NA|many|TRBJ1-1
CASSPSVNTEAFF
TGTGCCAGCAGTCCGTCGGTGAACACTGAAGCTTTCTTT
>TRBV15|NA|few|TRBJ2-3
CATSRRSTDTQYF
TGTGCCACCAGCAGAAGGAGCACAGATACGCAGTATTTT
>TRBV6-1|NA|NA|TRBJ2-1
CASSGTVEDEQFF
TGTGCCAGCAGTGGGACAGTGGAAGATGAGCAGTTCTTC
>TRBV28|TRBD1|many|TRBJ2-1
CASSGMGQGSYNEQFF
TGTGCCAGCAGTGGTATGGGACAGGGCTCCTACAATGAGCAGTTCTTC
>TRBV3-1|NA|many|TRBJ1-1
CASSQVLGGRTEAFF
TGTGCCAGCAGCCAAGTGTTAGGGGGAAGGACTGAAGCTTTCTTT
>TRBV6-2/TRBV6-3|NA|NA|TRBJ2-6
CASMGANVLTF
TGTGCCTCGATGGGGGCCAACGTCCTGACTTTC
>TRBV10-3|NA|few|TRBJ1-5
CAISPQGSNQPQHF
TGTGCCATCAGCCCACAGGGATCCAATCAGCCCCAGCATTTT